The entry below gives a single T cell receptor beta chain sequence along with its context. Its antigen is unknown. HTBI primers from iRepertoire and Arm-PCR of CDR3 regions yielded the TCR beta libraries. TCRdb itself ran the multiplex PCR reads through MiXCR, one entry per CDR3 protein. This sample yields over 300,000 distinct CDR3 sequences, of which roughly a sixth are seen a single time; 20% to 25% belongs to the top ten. Time point specified: newly diagnosed GD, antithyroid drugs for less than 3 months. With RNA extracted from PBMCs as input, the TCR library was made. From each patient, around 9 milliliters of peripheral blood was drawn and collected into an EDTA anticoagulant tube. This sample stems from a study of regulatory T cells in long-lasting Graves disease. Background on the study: Duration of antithyroid drug therapy among newly diagnosed Graves' patients was under 3 months. Study observations and caveats: With persistent disease, TRBV28, TRBJ1-2 and TRBJ2-5 were the favored segments. Not thyroid tissue but only peripheral blood was studied.

V lost 5 bases to trimming and J lost 7 bases; unmatched junction nucleotides: 8. Germline CDR1 KGHSH, CDR2 LQKENI. This CDR3 contains 13 residues. The sequence derives from a female donor with Graves disease. This chain uses TRBV18 with TRBJ2-7, with 7 bases that match TRBD1. The specimen comprised peripheral blood mononuclear cells (PBMCs), sampled at new diagnosis, from a patient treated with antithyroid drugs. CDR3 residues: CASSTDRAREQYF. The CDR3 nucleotides are TGTGCCAGCTCAACTGACAGGGCGCGGGAGCAGTACTTC.